The 27 T cell receptor beta chains reported below all come from one sample, sequenced in a study of beta chain features in type 1 diabetes. The investigators reverse transcribed all of the isolated RNA, so they sequenced expressed TCRB transcripts. Assay used: immunoSEQ multiplex PCR; TCRdb lists only in-frame clones, some missing. The sample contains about 410,000 clones, approximately 13% of which appear only once. The sample consisted of naive CD4+ T cells from blood. The origin of the receptors is a man aged 25 to 45 in good health.

The J gene is TRBJ2-7, the V gene TRBV4-1; TRBD2 might be the D (5 bases). Germline assignment: CDR1 MGHRA and CDR2 YSYEKL. The ends were cut back, 3 bases at V and 2 bases at J, with 14 bases in the middle. The CDR3 contains 15 residues. This chain's CDR3 is CASSHTSVGTYEQYF. In DNA, the CDR3 is TGCGCCAGCAGCCACACATCGGTCGGGACCTACGAGCAGTACTTC.

The chain employs TRBV29-1 and TRBJ2-4; maybe TRBD1 (6 bases). Per the germline V gene, CDR1 is SQVTM and CDR2 is ANQGSEA. V lost 4 bases to trimming and J lost 0 bases, with 25 bases between them. The CDR3 spans 19 residues. The CDR3 reads CSVAIGTQLGHLAKNIQYF. The CDR3 bases are TGCAGCGTTGCAATAGGGACACAACTCGGCCACTTAGCCAAAAACATTCAGTACTTC.

This chain uses TRBV20-1 with TRBJ1-1; D unclear. The length of the CDR3 is 11 residues. The germline V gene encodes CDR1 DFQATT and CDR2 SNEGSKA (reference sequence). V was cut by 6 bases and J by 8 bases, with 13 bases left in between. The chain's CDR3 is CSAKMVSEAFF. Written as DNA, the CDR3 is TGCAGTGCGAAGATGGTGTCAGAAGCTTTCTTT.

The chain uses TRBV30 and TRBJ1-1; D call uncertain. V lost 2 bases and J lost 1, with 8 bases in between. CDR3 length: 13 residues. The germline CDR1 and CDR2 sequences are GTSNPN and SVGIG (reference sequence). For the CDR3, the DNA is TGTGCCTGGAGTCGGCAGTCGAACACTGAAGCTTTCTTT. Protein: CAWSRQSNTEAFF.

This clone was observed a single time. The rearrangement links TRBV4-3 to TRBJ2-3; 7 bases align to TRBD1. The V gene's germline CDR1 is LGHNA and CDR2 YSLEER. J gave up 4 bases and V 1 base, and 14 bases lay outside the gene matches. This CDR3 region has 18 residues. The CDR3 reads CASSQGGLLDRHSDTQYF. The CDR3 nucleotides read TGCGCCAGCAGCCAAGGGGGGCTATTGGACAGGCATTCAGATACGCAGTATTTT.

The chain links TRBV4-3 to TRBJ1-1; a weak D match, TRBD1 (5 bases). V was trimmed by 4 bases and J by 7 bases, leaving 10 bases between them. The germline gives CDR1 LGHNA, CDR2 YSLEER. This CDR3 has 12 residues. The CDR3 here is CASSRGGNEAFF. As DNA, the CDR3 is TGCGCCAGCAGCCGGGGGGGAAATGAAGCTTTCTTT.

This clone occurred many times. V is TRBV13 and J is TRBJ2-5; D remains ambiguous. CDR3 length: 14 amino acids. Trimming removed 4 bases from V and 5 bases from J, with 14 bases in between. CDR1 PRHDT and CDR2 FYEKMQ come from the germline V gene (reference sequence). The CDR3 DNA is TGTGCCAGCAGCTCTGTAGGACGATGGGAGACCCAGTACTTC. It encodes CASSSVGRWETQYF.

This clone was detected a few times. This chain joins TRBV4-3 and TRBJ2-5; unclear D gene. The germline V gene has CDR1 LGHNA and CDR2 YSLEER. Between the trimmed V and J ends, which lost 4 bases and 4 bases, there was a span of 13 bases. The CDR3 runs to 14 residues. In nucleotides, the CDR3 is TGCGCCAGCAGCCGCAGTACCCCGGGAGAGACCCAGTACTTC. Its protein product is CASSRSTPGETQYF.

This clone was detected a few times. The chain combines TRBV29-1 with TRBJ2-5; TRBD1 matches 7 bases. CDR1 is SQVTM, CDR2 ANQGSEA, per germline. The CDR3 is 12 amino acids. V shed 6 bases, J shed 5 bases, and the junction held 6 bases outside the gene matches. The CDR3 nucleotides are TGCAGCGTACCGACAGGGTTCGAGACCCAGTACTTC. It specifies CSVPTGFETQYF. Full variable domain (outside the CDR3, taken from reference TRBV29-1 and TRBJ2-5): SAVISQKPSRDICQRGTSLTIQCQVDSQVTMMFWYRQQPGQSLTLIATANQGSEATYESGFVIDKFPISRPNLTFSTLTVSNMSPEDSSIYLCSVPTGFETQYFGPGTRLLVL.

This clone has a handful of counts. The chain couples TRBV7-8 to TRBJ2-7, with D uncertain. Trimming pared 5 bases from V and 2 bases from J, leaving 13 bases between. The germline CDR1 and CDR2 sequences are SGHVS and FQNEAQ. The CDR3 is made up of 14 amino acids. The CDR3 sequence is CASSQDAAAYEQYF. The CDR3 bases are TGTGCCAGCAGCCAAGACGCTGCCGCCTACGAGCAGTACTTC.

This clone was counted between two and nine times. Other nucleotide sequences in the sample specify the same CDR3. The chain carries TRBV7-2 and TRBJ2-3, with 7 positions matching TRBD1. V was pared by 2 bases and J by 4 bases, with 3 bases of the junction left unmatched. In germline, CDR1 is SGHTA, CDR2 FQGNSA. The CDR3 is made up of 14 amino acids. The CDR3 loop is CASSLRGRADTQYF. Here the CDR3 DNA reads TGTGCCAGCAGCTTAAGGGGGCGTGCAGATACGCAGTATTTT.

The V and J genes are TRBV5-1 and TRBJ2-3; perhaps TRBD2 as D (6 bases). Germline CDR1 and CDR2: SGHRS and YFSETQ. This CDR3 is built from 15 residues. The V end was cut by 5 bases, the J end by 0 bases, with 13 bases between. The CDR3 here is CASSHLSGSTDTQYF. CDR3 DNA sequence: TGCGCCAGCAGTCACCTAAGCGGGAGCACAGATACGCAGTATTTT.

The chain combines TRBV2 with TRBJ1-1; D is undetermined. Germline V gene data show CDR1 as SNHLY and CDR2 as FYNNEI. The CDR3 consists of 12 residues. V dropped 7 bases and J dropped 1 base, with 7 bases sitting between them. CDR3 sequence: CASTKGNTEAFF. Written as DNA, the CDR3 is TGTGCCAGCACCAAGGGGAACACTGAAGCTTTCTTT.

This clone was detected a few times. The chain links TRBV5-6 to TRBJ2-3, with 9 bases aligning to TRBD2. V trimming: 1 base; J trimming: 5 bases; junction bases outside the gene matches: 2. This CDR3 comprises 14 residues. Per germline, CDR1 SGHDT and CDR2 YYEEEE. DNA for the CDR3: TGTGCCAGCAGCTTGTTACTAGCGGGAGATACGCAGTATTTT. Translation gives CASSLLLAGDTQYF.

This clone was observed a handful of times. The genes are TRBV30 and TRBJ2-6; D not resolved. V lost 1 base to trimming and J lost 6 bases, with 7 bases between them. CDR1 is GTSNPN and CDR2 is SVGIG in the germline V gene (reference sequence). The CDR3 totals 13 residues. Here the CDR3 reads CAWSAQEANVLTF. CDR3 DNA sequence: TGTGCCTGGAGTGCTCAGGAGGCCAACGTCCTGACTTTC.

This rearrangement joins TRBV27 to TRBJ2-1; TRBD1 might be the D (5 bases). Trimming left V 5 bases short and J 7 bases short, with 18 bases between. The CDR3 spans 15 residues. CDR1 is MNHEY and CDR2 is SMNVEV in the germline V gene (reference sequence). In DNA, the CDR3 is TGTGCCAGCAGTCCCCTATTTCAGGGTGGGAATGAGCAGTTCTTC. It specifies CASSPLFQGGNEQFF.

V is TRBV9 and J is TRBJ1-2; D call uncertain. This CDR3 region has 14 residues. V shed 4 bases and J shed 4 bases, with 14 bases lying between them. The V gene's germline CDR1 is SGDLS and CDR2 YYNGEE. The CDR3 spells CASSPPGGRYGYTF. The CDR3 DNA reads TGTGCCAGCAGCCCCCCGGGAGGGCGCTATGGCTACACCTTC.

This clone came up a few times. This chain links TRBV20-1 with TRBJ2-3; no reliable D call. The germline V and J ends were trimmed by 7 bases and 0 bases, with 5 bases remaining between them. The CDR3 loop spans 11 amino acids. Germline V lookup: CDR1 DFQATT, CDR2 SNEGSKA (reference sequence). In DNA form, the CDR3 reads TGCAGTGGCGCAAGCACAGATACGCAGTATTTT. Protein sequence: CSGASTDTQYF.

A few counts support this clone. The V call is TRBV13, the J call TRBJ2-2, with 8 bases lining up with TRBD2. Germline values: CDR1 PRHDT, CDR2 FYEKMQ (reference sequence). V lost 7 bases, J lost 3 bases, and 10 bases stayed unmatched. There are 16 residues in the CDR3. CDR3 residues: CASNSAGGVDTGELFF. The CDR3 region has the DNA TGTGCCAGCAACTCGGCGGGAGGTGTTGACACCGGGGAGCTGTTTTTT.

This clone was observed a handful of times. Here the CDR3 DNA reads TGTGCCAGCTCTCTATTATCCGGGGGCTACACAGATACGCAGTATTTT. The encoded protein is CASSLLSGGYTDTQYF. The chain couples TRBV9 to TRBJ2-3; D may match TRBD1 or TRBD2 (6 bases each). CDR1 is SGDLS and CDR2 is YYNGEE in the germline V gene. Trimming left V 7 bases short and J 2 bases short, with 20 bases between. The CDR3 runs to 16 residues.

The gene calls are TRBV18 and TRBJ2-4; possibly TRBD1 for D (6 bases). Germline loops: CDR1 KGHSH, CDR2 LQKENI. Trimming removed 6 bases from V and 1 base from J, with 10 bases in between. The length of the CDR3 is 14 residues. CDR3 DNA sequence: TGTGCCAGCTCCCAGGGGCGGGCCAAAAACATTCAGTACTTC. Translated: CASSQGRAKNIQYF.

This clone has more than one count but fewer than ten. V is TRBV29-1 and J is TRBJ2-7; tentatively, D is TRBD1 (5 bases). V lost 4 bases to trimming and J lost 4 bases, with 17 bases between them. The CDR3 length is 14 residues. CDR1 is SQVTM, CDR2 ANQGSEA, per germline. The CDR3 reads CSVVEYQGTYEQYF. For the CDR3, the DNA is TGCAGCGTTGTCGAGTACCAGGGAACATACGAGCAGTACTTC.

This clone was counted between two and nine times. V usage is TRBV7-2 and J usage is TRBJ2-5, with D tentatively TRBD1 (7 bases). Germline V CDR1 and CDR2: SGHTA, FQGNSA. The CDR3 totals 13 residues. Trimming shortened V by 5 bases and J by 7 bases, and 14 bases separated the two germline ends. This CDR3 is CASSRQGGATQYF. The CDR3 DNA reads TGTGCCAGCAGCCGACAGGGAGGAGCGACCCAGTACTTC.

CDR3 in amino acids: CAISESGHQNTGELFF. CDR3 nucleotides: TGTGCCATCAGTGAGTCTGGGCACCAGAACACCGGGGAGCTGTTTTTT. This chain joins TRBV10-3 and TRBJ2-2; D uncertain. Deletions cut 0 bases from V and 1 base from J, with 9 bases between. Germline V lookup: CDR1 ENHRY, CDR2 SYGVKD. This CDR3 has 16 residues.

The chain links TRBV9 to TRBJ2-3; D possibly corresponds to TRBD2 (5 bases). The CDR3 loop spans 16 amino acids. Germline V lookup: CDR1 SGDLS, CDR2 YYNGEE. The V and J ends lost 4 bases and 0 bases respectively, with 15 bases between them. CDR3 residues: CASSPRSGLSTDTQYF. The DNA for the CDR3 is TGTGCCAGCAGCCCCCGGAGCGGTCTTAGCACAGATACGCAGTATTTT.

The chain uses TRBV25-1 and TRBJ1-1, with TRBD1 as a possible D gene (5 bases). Germline V CDR1 and CDR2: MGHDK, SYGVNS. CDR3 length equals 16 residues. V was cut by 4 bases and J by 4 bases, with 19 bases left in between. CDR3 nucleotide sequence: TGTGCCAGCAGTGTCCTGGGGCCTCCCATTGGCACTGAAGCTTTCTTT. Protein sequence: CASSVLGPPIGTEAFF.

The rearrangement uses TRBV4-2 and TRBJ2-2; possibly TRBD2 for D (6 bases). This CDR3 is 15 amino acids long. Deletions cut 0 bases from V and 5 bases from J, with 10 bases between. The germline V gene encodes CDR1 LGHNA and CDR2 YNFKEQ. The CDR3 DNA reads TGTGCCAGCAGCCAAGATGGGAGGCGGACCGGGGAGCTGTTTTTT. Translated, it gives CASSQDGRRTGELFF.